This section outlines one T cell receptor beta chain sequence together with its context. TCRdb's copy holds only in-frame clones and misses some; the assay was immunoSEQ multiplex PCR. The sample holds approximately 100,000 clones; 88% are singletons and the top ten take 8% to 9%. The data are from a study of identifying expanded T cells in peripheral blood. Deletions cut 4 bases from V and 4 bases from J, with 11 bases between. The length of the CDR3 is 14 residues. Germline V gene lookup returns CDR1 SNHLY and CDR2 FYNNEI. The TCR sequence derives from a person aged 18-70 years in good health. The chain employs TRBV2 and TRBJ1-5, with D possibly matching TRBD1 (6 bases). Sequenced sample: blood. DNA for the CDR3: TGTGCCAGCAGTGTTAGGGGGGAAAATCAGCCCCAGCATTTT. Amino acid sequence: CASSVRGENQPQHF.